The entry below gives a single TCR beta chain sequence along with its context. The antigen remains unidentified. Profiling relied on immunoSEQ multiplex PCR, and the TCRdb table lists in-frame clones only, not all of them. The sample lists around 160,000 clones, about 89% occurring once. The sample is drawn from a study of cytomegalovirus exposure and HLA in healthy donors. Study findings and constraints: Confirmation in vitro established that three CMV-associated chains were specific for CMV antigens. Subsequent analysis showed first-cohort TCR clusters tending to co-occur in 120 validation repertoires.

This CDR3 is built from 14 residues. In germline, CDR1 is SGHTA, CDR2 FQGNSA. Trimming cost V 2 bases and J 8 bases; bases outside gene matches: 8. This clonotype was sampled from a woman younger than 30 in good health and CMV-seropositive. The sample taken for sequencing was PBMCs. V gene TRBV7-2 combines with J gene TRBJ1-2; 7 nucleotides align to TRBD1. The CDR3 DNA is TGTGCCAGCAGCTTACCCACGAGGGGGCGAGGCTACACCTTC. Encoded protein: CASSLPTRGRGYTF.